Detailed here is one T cell receptor beta chain. TCRdb's table, derived via immunoSEQ multiplex PCR, lists solely in-frame clones and lacks some. The sample lists some 59,000 clones, roughly nine tenths occurring once. Germline lookup yields CDR1 MNHEY and CDR2 SVGAGI. Trimming at V came to 6 bases and at J to 4 bases, leaving 2 bases not matched to a gene. This CDR3 spans 13 amino acids. The sample originates from a study of blood T cell repertoires in COVID-19. The receptor's source is a man in his forties or fifties with acute or convalescent COVID-19. The gene calls are TRBV6-5 and TRBJ1-2; 10 nucleotides agree with TRBD1. The sample comprised peripheral blood. CDR3 DNA sequence: TGTGCCAGCAGGACAGGGGGCTCCTATGGCTACACCTTC. It is translated as CASRTGGSYGYTF.